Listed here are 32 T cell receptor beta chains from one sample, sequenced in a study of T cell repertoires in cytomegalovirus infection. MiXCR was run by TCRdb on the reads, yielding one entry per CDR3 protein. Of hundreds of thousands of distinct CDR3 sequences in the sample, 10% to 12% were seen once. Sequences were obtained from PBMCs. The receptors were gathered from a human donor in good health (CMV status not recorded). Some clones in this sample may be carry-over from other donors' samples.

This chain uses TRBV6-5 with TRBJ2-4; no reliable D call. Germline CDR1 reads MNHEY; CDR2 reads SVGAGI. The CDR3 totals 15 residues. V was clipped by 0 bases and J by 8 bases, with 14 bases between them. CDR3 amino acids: CASSYSPHPRDIQYF. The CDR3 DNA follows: TGTGCCAGCAGTTACTCGCCCCACCCACGAGACATTCAGTACTTC.

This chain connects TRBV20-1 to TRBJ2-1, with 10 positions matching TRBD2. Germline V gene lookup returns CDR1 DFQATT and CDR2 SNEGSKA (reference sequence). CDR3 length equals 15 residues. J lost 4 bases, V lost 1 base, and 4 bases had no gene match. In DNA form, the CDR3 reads TGCAGTGCTAGAGTTAGCGGGAGGATATACAATGAGCAGTTCTTC. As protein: CSARVSGRIYNEQFF.

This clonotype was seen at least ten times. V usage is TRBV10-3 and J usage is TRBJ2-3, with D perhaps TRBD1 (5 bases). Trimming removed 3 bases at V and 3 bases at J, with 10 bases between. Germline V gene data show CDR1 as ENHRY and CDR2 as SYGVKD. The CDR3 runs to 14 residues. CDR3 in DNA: TGTGCCATCAGTGACAGGGTTCGAACAGATACGCAGTATTTT. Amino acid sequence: CAISDRVRTDTQYF.

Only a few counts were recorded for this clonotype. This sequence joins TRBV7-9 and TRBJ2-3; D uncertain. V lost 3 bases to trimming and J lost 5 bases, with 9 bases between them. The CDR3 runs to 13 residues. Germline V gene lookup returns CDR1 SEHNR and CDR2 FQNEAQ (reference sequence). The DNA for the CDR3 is TGTGCCAGCAGCTTGGACGGTCTAGATACGCAGTATTTT. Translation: CASSLDGLDTQYF. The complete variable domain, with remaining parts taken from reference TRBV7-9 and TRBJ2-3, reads DTGVSQNPRHKITKRGQNVTFRCDPISEHNRLYWYRQTLGQGPEFLTYFQNEAQLEKSRLLSDRFSAERPKGSFSTLEIQRTEQGDSAMYLCASSLDGLDTQYFGPGTRLTVL.

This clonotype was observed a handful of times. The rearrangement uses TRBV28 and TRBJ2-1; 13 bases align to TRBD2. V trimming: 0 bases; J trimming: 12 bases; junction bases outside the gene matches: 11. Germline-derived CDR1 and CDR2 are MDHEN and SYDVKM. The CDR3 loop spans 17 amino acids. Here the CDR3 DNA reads TGTGCCAGCAGTTTATGGAGTGAGCGGACTAGCGGGAGTAGGCAGTTCTTC. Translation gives CASSLWSERTSGSRQFF.

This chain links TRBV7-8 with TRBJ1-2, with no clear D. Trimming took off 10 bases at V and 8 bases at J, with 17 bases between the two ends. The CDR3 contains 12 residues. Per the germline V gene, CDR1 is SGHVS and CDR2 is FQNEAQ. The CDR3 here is CANSPGRRGYTF. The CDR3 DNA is TGTGCCAACAGTCCGGGCAGGCGGGGCTACACCTTC.

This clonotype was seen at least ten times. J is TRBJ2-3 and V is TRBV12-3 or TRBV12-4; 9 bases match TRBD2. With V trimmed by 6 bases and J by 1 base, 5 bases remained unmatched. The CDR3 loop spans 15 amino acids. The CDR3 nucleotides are TGTGCCAGCAGCCTGGGACTAGCCGGCACAGATACGCAGTATTTT. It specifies CASSLGLAGTDTQYF.

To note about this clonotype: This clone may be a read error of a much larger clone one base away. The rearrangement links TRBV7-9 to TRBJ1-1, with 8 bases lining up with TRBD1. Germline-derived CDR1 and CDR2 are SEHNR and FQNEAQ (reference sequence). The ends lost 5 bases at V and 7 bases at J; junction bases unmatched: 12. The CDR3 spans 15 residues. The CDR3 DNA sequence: TGTGCCAGCAGCGTCTTCGGGACAGGAGGGAATGAAGCTTTCTTT. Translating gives CASSVFGTGGNEAFF.

The CDR3, as DNA: TGCAGCGTTCGCCAGGAGGTAAACTATGGCTACACCTTC. Protein sequence: CSVRQEVNYGYTF. The genes are TRBV29-1 and TRBJ1-2; D not resolved. The CDR3 runs to 13 residues. Looked up from germline, CDR1 is SQVTM and CDR2 is ANQGSEA. V lost 5 bases and J 2 bases, leaving 12 bases between the germline ends.

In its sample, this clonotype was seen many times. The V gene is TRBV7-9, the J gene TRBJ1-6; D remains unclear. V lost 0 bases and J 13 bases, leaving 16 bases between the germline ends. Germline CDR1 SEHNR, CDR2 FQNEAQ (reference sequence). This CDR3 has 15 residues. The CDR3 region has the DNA TGTGCCAGCAGCTTAGCAGGCGGGGAAAGGTTGCCCCTCCACTTT. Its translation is CASSLAGGERLPLHF.

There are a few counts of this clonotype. In DNA form, the CDR3 reads TGTGCCAGTAGTAATGATGGGGGCGGTCAGCCCCAGCATTTT. Translation: CASSNDGGGQPQHF. The rearrangement links TRBV19 to TRBJ1-5; D is perhaps TRBD1 (6 bases). There are 14 residues in the CDR3. Trimming took off 4 bases at V and 6 bases at J, with 13 bases between the two ends. Per germline, CDR1 LNHDA and CDR2 SQIVND (reference sequence). Drawing the rest from reference TRBV19 and TRBJ1-5, the complete variable domain is DGGITQSPKYLFRKEGQNVTLSCEQNLNHDAMYWYRQDPGQGLRLIYYSQIVNDFQKGDIAEGYSVSREKKESFPLTVTSAQKNPTAFYLCASSNDGGGQPQHFGDGTRLSIL.

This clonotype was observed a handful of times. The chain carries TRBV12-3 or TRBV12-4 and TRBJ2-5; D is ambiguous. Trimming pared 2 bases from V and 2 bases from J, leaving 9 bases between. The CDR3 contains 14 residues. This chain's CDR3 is CASSLFPRQETQYF. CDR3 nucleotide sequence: TGTGCCAGCAGTTTATTCCCAAGACAAGAGACCCAGTACTTC.

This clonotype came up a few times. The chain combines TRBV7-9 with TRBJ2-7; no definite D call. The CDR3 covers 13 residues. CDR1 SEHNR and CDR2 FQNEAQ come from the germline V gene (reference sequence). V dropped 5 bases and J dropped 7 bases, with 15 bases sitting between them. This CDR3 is CASSPNGGREQYF. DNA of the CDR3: TGTGCCAGCAGCCCCAACGGCGGCAGGGAGCAGTACTTC.

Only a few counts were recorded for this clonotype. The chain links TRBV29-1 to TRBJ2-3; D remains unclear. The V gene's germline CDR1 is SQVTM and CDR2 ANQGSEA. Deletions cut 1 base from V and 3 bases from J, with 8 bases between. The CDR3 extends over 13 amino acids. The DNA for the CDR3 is TGCAGCGTTGAAGTCGACGGAACAGATACGCAGTATTTT. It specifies CSVEVDGTDTQYF.

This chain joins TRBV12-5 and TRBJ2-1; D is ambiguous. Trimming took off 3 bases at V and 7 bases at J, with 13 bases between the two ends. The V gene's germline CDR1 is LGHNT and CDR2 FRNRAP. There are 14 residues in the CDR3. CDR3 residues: CASGFTTGGNEQFF. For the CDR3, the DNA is TGTGCTAGTGGTTTTACCACCGGTGGGAATGAGCAGTTCTTC.

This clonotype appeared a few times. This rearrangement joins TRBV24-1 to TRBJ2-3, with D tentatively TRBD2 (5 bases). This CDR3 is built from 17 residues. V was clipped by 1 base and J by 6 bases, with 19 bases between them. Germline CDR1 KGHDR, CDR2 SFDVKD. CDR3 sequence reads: CATSDFPRESSEDTQYF. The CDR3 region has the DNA TGTGCCACCAGTGATTTCCCCCGGGAAAGTTCGGAGGATACGCAGTATTTT.

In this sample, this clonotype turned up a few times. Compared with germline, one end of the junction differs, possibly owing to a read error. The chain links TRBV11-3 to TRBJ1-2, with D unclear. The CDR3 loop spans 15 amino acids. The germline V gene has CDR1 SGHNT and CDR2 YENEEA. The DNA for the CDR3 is TGTGCCAGCAGTCTGACCTCTCGGGCCAACTCTGGCTACACCTTC. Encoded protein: CASSLTSRANSGYTF.

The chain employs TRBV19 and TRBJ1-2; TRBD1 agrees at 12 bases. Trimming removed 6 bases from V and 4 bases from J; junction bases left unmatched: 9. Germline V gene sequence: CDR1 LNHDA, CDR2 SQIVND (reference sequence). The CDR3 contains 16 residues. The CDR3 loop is CASSRDRGQAGYGYTF. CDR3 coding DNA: TGTGCCAGTAGCCGGGACAGGGGGCAGGCTGGCTATGGCTACACCTTC. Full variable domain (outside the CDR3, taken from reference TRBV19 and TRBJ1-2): DGGITQSPKYLFRKEGQNVTLSCEQNLNHDAMYWYRQDPGQGLRLIYYSQIVNDFQKGDIAEGYSVSREKKESFPLTVTSAQKNPTAFYLCASSRDRGQAGYGYTFGSGTRLTVV.

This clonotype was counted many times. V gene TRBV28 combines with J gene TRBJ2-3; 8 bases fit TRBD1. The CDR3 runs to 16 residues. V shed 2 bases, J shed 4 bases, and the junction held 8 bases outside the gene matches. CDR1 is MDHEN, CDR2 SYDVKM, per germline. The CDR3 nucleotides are TGTGCCAGCAGTTTACCTCTCAGGGGGCCCTCAGATACGCAGTATTTT. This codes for CASSLPLRGPSDTQYF.

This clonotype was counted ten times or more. CDR3 sequence reads: CASSPDNRGRVETQYF. The CDR3 DNA reads as TGTGCCAGCAGCCCAGACAACAGGGGGCGAGTGGAGACCCAGTACTTC. V and J are TRBV7-9 and TRBJ2-5; 9 bases align to TRBD1. The CDR3 consists of 16 residues. With V trimmed by 5 bases and J by 5 bases, 12 bases remained unmatched. CDR1 SEHNR and CDR2 FQNEAQ come from the germline V gene (reference sequence).

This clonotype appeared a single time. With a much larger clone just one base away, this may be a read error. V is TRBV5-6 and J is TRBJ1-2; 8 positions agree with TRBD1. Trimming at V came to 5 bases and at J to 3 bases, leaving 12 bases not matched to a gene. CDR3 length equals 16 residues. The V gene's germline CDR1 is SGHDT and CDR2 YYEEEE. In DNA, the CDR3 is TGTGCCAGCAGACTAATTGGGGACAGGACTCACTATGGCTACACCTTC. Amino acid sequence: CASRLIGDRTHYGYTF.

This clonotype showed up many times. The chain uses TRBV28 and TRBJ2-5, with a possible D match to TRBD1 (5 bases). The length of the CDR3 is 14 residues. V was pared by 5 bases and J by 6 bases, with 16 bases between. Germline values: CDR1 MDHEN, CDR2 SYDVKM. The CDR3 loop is CASSAPRQGKTQYF. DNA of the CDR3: TGTGCCAGCAGTGCCCCTAGGCAGGGCAAGACCCAGTACTTC.

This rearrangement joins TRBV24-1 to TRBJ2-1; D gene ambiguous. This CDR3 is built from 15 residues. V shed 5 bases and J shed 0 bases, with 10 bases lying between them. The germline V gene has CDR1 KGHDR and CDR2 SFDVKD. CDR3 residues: CATSARRSSYNEQFF. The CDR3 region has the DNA TGTGCCACCAGTGCAAGGCGGAGCTCCTACAATGAGCAGTTCTTC.

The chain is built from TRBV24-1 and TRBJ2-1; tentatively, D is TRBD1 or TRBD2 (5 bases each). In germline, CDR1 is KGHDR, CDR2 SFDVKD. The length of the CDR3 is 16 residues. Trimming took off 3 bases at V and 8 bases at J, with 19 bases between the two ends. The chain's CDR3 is CATSDPGTADTDEQFF. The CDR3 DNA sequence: TGTGCCACCAGTGATCCAGGGACGGCCGATACCGATGAGCAGTTCTTC.

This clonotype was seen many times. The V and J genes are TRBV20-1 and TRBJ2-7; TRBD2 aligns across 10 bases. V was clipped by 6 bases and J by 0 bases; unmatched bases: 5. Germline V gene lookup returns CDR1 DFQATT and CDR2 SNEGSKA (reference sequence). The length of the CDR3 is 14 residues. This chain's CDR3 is CSALGLAVSYEQYF. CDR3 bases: TGCAGTGCCCTCGGACTAGCGGTCTCCTACGAGCAGTACTTC.

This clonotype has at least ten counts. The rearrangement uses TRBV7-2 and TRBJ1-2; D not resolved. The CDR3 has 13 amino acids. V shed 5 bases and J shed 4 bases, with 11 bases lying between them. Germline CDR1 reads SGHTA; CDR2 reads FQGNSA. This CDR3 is CASSHDGLYGYTF. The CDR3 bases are TGTGCCAGCAGCCACGACGGCCTCTATGGCTACACCTTC. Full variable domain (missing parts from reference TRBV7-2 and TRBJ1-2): GAGVSQSPSNKVTEKGKDVELRCDPISGHTALYWYRQSLGQGLEFLIYFQGNSAPDKSGLPSDRFSAERTGGSVSTLTIQRTQQEDSAVYLCASSHDGLYGYTFGSGTRLTVV.

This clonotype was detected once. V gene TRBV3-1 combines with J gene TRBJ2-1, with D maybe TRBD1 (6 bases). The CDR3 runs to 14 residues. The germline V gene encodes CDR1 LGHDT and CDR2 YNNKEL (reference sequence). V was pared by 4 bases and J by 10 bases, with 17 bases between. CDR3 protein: CASSPQSVGAEQFF. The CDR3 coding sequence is TGTGCCAGCAGCCCCCAGAGTGTGGGGGCCGAGCAGTTCTTC.

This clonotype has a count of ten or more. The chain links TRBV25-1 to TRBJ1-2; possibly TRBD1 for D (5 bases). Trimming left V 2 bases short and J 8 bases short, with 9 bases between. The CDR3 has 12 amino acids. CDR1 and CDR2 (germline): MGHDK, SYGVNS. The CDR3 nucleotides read TGTGCCAGCAGTGAAACTGGGGCAGGCTACACCTTC. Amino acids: CASSETGAGYTF.

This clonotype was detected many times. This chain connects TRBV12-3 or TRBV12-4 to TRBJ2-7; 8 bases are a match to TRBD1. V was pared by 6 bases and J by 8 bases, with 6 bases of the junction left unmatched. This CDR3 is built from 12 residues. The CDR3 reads CASRTAGGKQYF. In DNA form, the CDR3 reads TGTGCCAGCAGGACGGCAGGGGGCAAGCAGTACTTC.

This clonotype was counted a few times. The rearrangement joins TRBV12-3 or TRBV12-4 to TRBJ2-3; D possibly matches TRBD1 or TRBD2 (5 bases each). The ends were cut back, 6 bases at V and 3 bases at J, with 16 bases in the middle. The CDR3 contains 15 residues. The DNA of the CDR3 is TGTGCCAGCAGCGTCGGGACCCCGATAACAGATACGCAGTATTTT. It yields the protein CASSVGTPITDTQYF.

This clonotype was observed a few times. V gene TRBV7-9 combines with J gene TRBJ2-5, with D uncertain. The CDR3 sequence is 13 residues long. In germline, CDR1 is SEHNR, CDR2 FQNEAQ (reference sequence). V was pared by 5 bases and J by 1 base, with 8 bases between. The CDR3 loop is CASSAAIQETQYF. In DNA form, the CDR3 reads TGTGCCAGCAGCGCGGCCATCCAAGAGACCCAGTACTTC.

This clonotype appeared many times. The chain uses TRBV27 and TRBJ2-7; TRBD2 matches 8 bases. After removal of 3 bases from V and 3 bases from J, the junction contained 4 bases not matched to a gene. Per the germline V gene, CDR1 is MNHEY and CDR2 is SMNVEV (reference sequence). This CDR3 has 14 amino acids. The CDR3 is CASSFKAGGYEQYF. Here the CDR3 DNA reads TGTGCCAGCAGTTTTAAGGCGGGAGGCTACGAGCAGTACTTC.